Each of the 16 T cell receptor beta chains below was sequenced from the same sample in a study of cytomegalovirus exposure and HLA in healthy donors. Profiling relied on immunoSEQ multiplex PCR, and the TCRdb table lists in-frame clones only, not all of them. The sample lists a few hundred thousand clones; roughly 90% were seen once. Sequenced input: PBMCs. The source of these receptors is a woman between 18 and 29 years old in good health and CMV-seronegative.

This chain links TRBV14 with TRBJ2-1; D might be TRBD1 (5 bases). In germline, CDR1 is SGHDN, CDR2 FVKESK. This CDR3 contains 16 residues. V dropped 2 bases and J dropped 7 bases, with 18 bases sitting between them. CDR3 sequence (DNA): TGTGCCAGCAGCCAATGGATGCCAGGGCCGGAGAATGAGCAGTTCTTC. Translated, it gives CASSQWMPGPENEQFF.

V and J are TRBV9 and TRBJ1-1, with 7 bases lining up with TRBD1. CDR1 is SGDLS and CDR2 is YYNGEE in the germline V gene. CDR3 length: 11 residues. The V segment lost 4 bases and the J segment 11 bases; nucleotides outside the gene matches: 5. CDR3 DNA: TGTGCCAGCAGCAGGGGGCGGGATGCTTTCTTT. This codes for CASSRGRDAFF.

This chain connects TRBV6-6 to TRBJ1-5; perhaps TRBD1 as D (5 bases). This CDR3 spans 13 amino acids. Germline V gene sequence: CDR1 MNHNY, CDR2 SVGAGI (reference sequence). Trimming shortened V by 5 bases and J by 7 bases, and 12 bases separated the two germline ends. This chain's CDR3 is CASSSREEQPQHF. CDR3 in DNA: TGTGCCAGCAGTAGCAGGGAAGAGCAGCCCCAGCATTTT.

This chain connects TRBV4-1 to TRBJ2-7; maybe TRBD1 (6 bases). Trimming removed 5 bases at V and 1 base at J, with 15 bases between. This CDR3 spans 15 amino acids. In germline, CDR1 is MGHRA, CDR2 YSYEKL. This chain's CDR3 is CASSLAAGDSYEQYF. CDR3 DNA sequence: TGCGCCAGCAGCTTAGCAGCAGGGGATTCCTACGAGCAGTACTTC.

V and J are TRBV19 and TRBJ1-2, with TRBD1 as a possible D gene (6 bases). The germline V and J ends were trimmed by 4 bases and 7 bases, with 13 bases remaining between them. This CDR3 is built from 13 residues. Germline V lookup: CDR1 LNHDA, CDR2 SQIVND (reference sequence). In DNA, the CDR3 is TGTGCCAGTAGTACCTCCGACAGGTCTGGCTACACCTTC. Its protein product is CASSTSDRSGYTF.

This clone was detected once. The rearrangement joins TRBV9 to TRBJ2-1; 12 nucleotides align to TRBD2. Germline V lookup: CDR1 SGDLS, CDR2 YYNGEE. Trimming took 3 bases from V and 4 from J; bases not matched to a gene: 2. The CDR3 has 15 amino acids. CDR3 region: CASSELAGGYNEQFF. The CDR3, as DNA: TGTGCCAGCAGCGAGCTAGCGGGAGGGTACAATGAGCAGTTCTTC.

The rearrangement uses TRBV10-1 and TRBJ2-1, with 14 positions matching TRBD2. Germline assignment: CDR1 WNHNN and CDR2 SYGVQD (reference sequence). V shed 6 bases and J 7 bases; nucleotides not matched to a gene: 8. The CDR3 extends over 16 amino acids. CDR3 residues: CASSAGTSGRGNEQFF. DNA for the CDR3: TGCGCCAGCAGCGCCGGGACTAGCGGGAGAGGGAATGAGCAGTTCTTC.

V gene TRBV19 combines with J gene TRBJ1-5; D gene unclear. The CDR3 loop spans 15 amino acids. V dropped 1 base and J dropped 0 bases, with 7 bases sitting between them. Germline loops: CDR1 LNHDA, CDR2 SQIVND (reference sequence). The CDR3 protein is CASSIVHYSNQPQHF. CDR3 bases: TGTGCCAGTAGTATAGTACATTATAGCAATCAGCCCCAGCATTTT. Combining the CDR3 with reference TRBV19 and TRBJ1-5 gives the whole variable domain DGGITQSPKYLFRKEGQNVTLSCEQNLNHDAMYWYRQDPGQGLRLIYYSQIVNDFQKGDIAEGYSVSREKKESFPLTVTSAQKNPTAFYLCASSIVHYSNQPQHFGDGTRLSIL.

The rearrangement joins TRBV6-5 to TRBJ1-1; TRBD1 might be the D (6 bases). Trimming stripped 5 bases from V and 5 bases from J, with 9 bases between. The CDR3 has 12 amino acids. Germline loops: CDR1 MNHEY, CDR2 SVGAGI. The CDR3 sequence: CASSKGGTEAFF. DNA of the CDR3: TGTGCCAGCAGTAAGGGGGGGACTGAAGCTTTCTTT.

The V gene is TRBV15, the J gene TRBJ1-5, with D unclear. V lost 4 bases and J lost 0, with 7 bases in between. CDR3 length: 14 amino acids. Germline loops: CDR1 LNHNV, CDR2 YYDKDF (reference sequence). The CDR3 nucleotides read TGTGCCACCAGCACAGGTATTAGCAATCAGCCCCAGCATTTT. It codes for CATSTGISNQPQHF.

J is TRBJ2-7 and V is TRBV7-9; 7 nucleotides align to TRBD2. Germline-derived CDR1 and CDR2 are SEHNR and FQNEAQ (reference sequence). CDR3 length: 15 residues. The V segment lost 1 base and the J segment 5 bases; nucleotides outside the gene matches: 8. The CDR3 bases are TGTGCCAGCAGCTTAGAAACGGGGGGTTTCGACGAGCAGTACTTC. Amino acid sequence: CASSLETGGFDEQYF. The variable domain in full, completed from reference TRBV7-9 and TRBJ2-7, reads DTGVSQNPRHKITKRGQNVTFRCDPISEHNRLYWYRQTLGQGPEFLTYFQNEAQLEKSRLLSDRFSAERPKGSFSTLEIQRTEQGDSAMYLCASSLETGGFDEQYFGPGTRLTVT.

The chain uses TRBV7-6 and TRBJ1-3, with 7 positions matching TRBD1. Germline loops: CDR1 SGHVS, CDR2 FNYEAQ. V trimming: 5 bases; J trimming: 0 bases; junction bases outside the gene matches: 16. The CDR3 extends over 19 amino acids. CDR3 DNA: TGTGCCAGCAGCCCCGGGACAGAATTTCCAATCCTCTCTGGAAACACCATATATTTT. Its translation is CASSPGTEFPILSGNTIYF.

This clone was seen a few times. J is TRBJ2-7 and V is TRBV7-2; possible D gene TRBD1, 5 bases. The germline V gene encodes CDR1 SGHTA and CDR2 FQGNSA. V dropped 1 base and J dropped 3 bases, with 7 bases sitting between them. The CDR3 contains 13 residues. The CDR3 loop is CASSLGRVYEQYF. DNA for the CDR3: TGTGCCAGCAGCTTAGGCAGGGTCTACGAGCAGTACTTC.

This clone was detected only once. This sequence joins TRBV6-6 and TRBJ2-7; no reliable D call. Germline lookup yields CDR1 MNHNY and CDR2 SVGAGI (reference sequence). With 6 bases removed from V and 2 bases from J, the gap between germline ends came to 8 bases. The CDR3 is 12 residues long. This CDR3 reads CASSSIAYEQYF. As DNA, the CDR3 is TGTGCCAGCAGCTCAATAGCCTACGAGCAGTACTTC.

J is TRBJ1-1 and V is TRBV6-5; D is unresolved. CDR3 size: 15 residues. Trimming removed 2 bases at V and 6 bases at J, with 16 bases between. CDR1 and CDR2 (germline): MNHEY, SVGAGI. CDR3 nucleotide sequence: TGTGCCAGCAGTTACGAGGCTATGCCCGGCGCTGAAGCTTTCTTT. This codes for CASSYEAMPGAEAFF.

This chain uses TRBV19 with TRBJ2-2, with 7 nucleotides matching TRBD1. The CDR3 covers 15 residues. In germline, CDR1 is LNHDA, CDR2 SQIVND (reference sequence). The V gene end was trimmed by 7 bases and the J gene end by 3 bases; junction bases not matched to a gene: 8. CDR3 amino acids: CASKRQGLDTGELFF. CDR3 nucleotides: TGTGCCAGTAAAAGACAGGGTTTGGACACCGGGGAGCTGTTTTTT.